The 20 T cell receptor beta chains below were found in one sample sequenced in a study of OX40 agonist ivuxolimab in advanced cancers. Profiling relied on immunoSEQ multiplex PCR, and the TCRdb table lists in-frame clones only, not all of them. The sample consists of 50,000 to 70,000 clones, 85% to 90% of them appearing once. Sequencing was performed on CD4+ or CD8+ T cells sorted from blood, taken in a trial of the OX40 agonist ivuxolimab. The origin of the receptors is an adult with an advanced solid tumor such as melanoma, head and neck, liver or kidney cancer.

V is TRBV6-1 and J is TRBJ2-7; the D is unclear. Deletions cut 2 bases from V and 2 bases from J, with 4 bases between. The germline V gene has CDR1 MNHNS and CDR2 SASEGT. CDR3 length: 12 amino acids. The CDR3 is CASSERAYEQYF. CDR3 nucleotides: TGTGCCAGCAGTGAAAGGGCCTACGAGCAGTACTTC.

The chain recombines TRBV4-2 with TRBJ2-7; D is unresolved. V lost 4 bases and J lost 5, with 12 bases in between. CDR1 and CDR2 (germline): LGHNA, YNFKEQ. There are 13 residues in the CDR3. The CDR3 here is CASSLGGSNEQYF. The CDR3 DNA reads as TGTGCCAGCAGCCTCGGCGGTTCCAACGAGCAGTACTTC.

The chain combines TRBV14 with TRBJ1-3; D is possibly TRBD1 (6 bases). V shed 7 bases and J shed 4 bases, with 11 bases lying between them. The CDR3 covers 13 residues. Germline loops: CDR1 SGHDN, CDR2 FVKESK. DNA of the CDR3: TGTGCCAGCACCCAGGGGAGCGGAAACACCATATATTTT. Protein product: CASTQGSGNTIYF.

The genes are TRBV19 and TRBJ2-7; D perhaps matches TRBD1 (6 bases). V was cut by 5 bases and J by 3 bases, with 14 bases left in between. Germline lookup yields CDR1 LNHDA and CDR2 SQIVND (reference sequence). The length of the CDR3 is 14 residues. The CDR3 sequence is CASSRPDRHYEQYF. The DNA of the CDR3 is TGTGCCAGTAGTCGACCGGACAGACACTACGAGCAGTACTTC.

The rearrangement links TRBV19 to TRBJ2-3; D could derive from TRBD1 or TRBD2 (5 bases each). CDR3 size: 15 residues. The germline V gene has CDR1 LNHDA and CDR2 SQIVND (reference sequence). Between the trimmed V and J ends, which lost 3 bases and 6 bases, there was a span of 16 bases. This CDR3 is CASSIATRGVDTQYF. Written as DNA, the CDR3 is TGTGCCAGTAGTATTGCTACCCGGGGCGTGGATACGCAGTATTTT.

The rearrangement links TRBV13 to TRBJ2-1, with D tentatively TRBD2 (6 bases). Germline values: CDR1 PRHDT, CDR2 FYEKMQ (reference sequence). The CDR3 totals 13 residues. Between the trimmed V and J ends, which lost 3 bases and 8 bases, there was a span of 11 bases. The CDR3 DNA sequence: TGTGCCAGCAGCTTGGGGAGGCGGTATGAGCAGTTCTTC. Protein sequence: CASSLGRRYEQFF.

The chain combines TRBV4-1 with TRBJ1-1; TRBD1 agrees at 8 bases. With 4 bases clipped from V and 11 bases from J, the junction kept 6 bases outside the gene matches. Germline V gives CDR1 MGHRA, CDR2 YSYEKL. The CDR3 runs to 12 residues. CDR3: CASSPRTGTAFF. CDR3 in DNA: TGCGCCAGCAGCCCAAGGACAGGGACGGCTTTCTTT.

The chain's CDR3 is CASSVASSKNIQYF. CDR3 DNA sequence: TGTGCCAGCAGCGTAGCCAGTTCCAAAAACATTCAGTACTTC. J is TRBJ2-4 and V is TRBV9; D remains unclear. The ends were cut back, 0 bases at V and 2 bases at J, with 6 bases in the middle. CDR3 length: 14 amino acids. Per the germline V gene, CDR1 is SGDLS and CDR2 is YYNGEE. Variable domain in full (rest from reference TRBV9 and TRBJ2-4): DSGVTQTPKHLITATGQRVTLRCSPRSGDLSVYWYQQSLDQGLQFLIQYYNGEERAKGNILERFSAQQFPDLHSELNLSSLELGDSALYFCASSVASSKNIQYFGAGTRLSVL.

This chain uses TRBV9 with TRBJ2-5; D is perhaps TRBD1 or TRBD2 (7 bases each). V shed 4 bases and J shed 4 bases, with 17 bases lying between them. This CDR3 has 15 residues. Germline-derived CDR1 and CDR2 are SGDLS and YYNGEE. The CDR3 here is CASSPGEGAAETQYF. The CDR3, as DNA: TGTGCCAGCAGCCCCGGGGAGGGGGCCGCAGAGACCCAGTACTTC.

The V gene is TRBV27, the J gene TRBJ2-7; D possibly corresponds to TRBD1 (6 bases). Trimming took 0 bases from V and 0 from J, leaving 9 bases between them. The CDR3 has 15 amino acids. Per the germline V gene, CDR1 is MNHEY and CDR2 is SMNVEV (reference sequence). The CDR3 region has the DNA TGTGCCAGCAGTTTATCGTGGGACATCTCCTACGAGCAGTACTTC. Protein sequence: CASSLSWDISYEQYF.

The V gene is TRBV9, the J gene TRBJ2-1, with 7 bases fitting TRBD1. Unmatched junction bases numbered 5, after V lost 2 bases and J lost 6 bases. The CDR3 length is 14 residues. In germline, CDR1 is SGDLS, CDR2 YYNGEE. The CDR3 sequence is CASSVQGTVNEQFF. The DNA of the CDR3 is TGTGCCAGCAGCGTGCAAGGGACAGTCAATGAGCAGTTCTTC.

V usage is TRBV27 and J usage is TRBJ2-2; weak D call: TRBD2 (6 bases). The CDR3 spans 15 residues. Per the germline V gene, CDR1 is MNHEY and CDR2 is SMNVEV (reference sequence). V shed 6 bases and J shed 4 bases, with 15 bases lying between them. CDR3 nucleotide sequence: TGTGCCAGCAGACTCGGGAGCTGGCGCACCGGGGAGCTGTTTTTT. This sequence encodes CASRLGSWRTGELFF.

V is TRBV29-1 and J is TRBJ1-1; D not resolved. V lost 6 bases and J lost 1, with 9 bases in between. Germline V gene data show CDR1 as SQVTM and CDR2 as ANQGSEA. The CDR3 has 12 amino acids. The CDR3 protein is CSVSRENTEAFF. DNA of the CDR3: TGCAGCGTGAGTAGGGAGAACACTGAAGCTTTCTTT.

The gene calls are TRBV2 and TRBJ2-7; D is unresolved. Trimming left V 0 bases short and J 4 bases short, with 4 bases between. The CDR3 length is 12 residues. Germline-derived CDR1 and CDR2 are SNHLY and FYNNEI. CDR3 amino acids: CASSEARYEQYF. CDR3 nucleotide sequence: TGTGCCAGCAGTGAAGCGCGGTACGAGCAGTACTTC.

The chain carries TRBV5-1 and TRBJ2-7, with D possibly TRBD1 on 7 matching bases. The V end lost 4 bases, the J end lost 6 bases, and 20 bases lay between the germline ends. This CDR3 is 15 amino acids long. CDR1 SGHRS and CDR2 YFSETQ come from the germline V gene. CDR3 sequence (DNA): TGCGCCAGCAGCCCGAGACAGGGACTCTACCTCGAGCAGTACTTC. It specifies CASSPRQGLYLEQYF.

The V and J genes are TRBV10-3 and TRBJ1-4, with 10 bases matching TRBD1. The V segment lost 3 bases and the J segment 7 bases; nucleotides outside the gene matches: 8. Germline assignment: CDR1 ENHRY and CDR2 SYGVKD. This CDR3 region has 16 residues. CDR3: CAISDRERDRGEKLFF. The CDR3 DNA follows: TGTGCCATCAGTGATCGGGAGCGGGACAGGGGTGAAAAACTGTTTTTT.

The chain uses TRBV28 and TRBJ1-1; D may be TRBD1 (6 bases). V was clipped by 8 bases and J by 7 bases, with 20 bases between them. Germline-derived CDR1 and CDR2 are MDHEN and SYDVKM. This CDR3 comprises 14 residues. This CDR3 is CASARGGRFDEAFF. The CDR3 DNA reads TGTGCCAGCGCTAGGGGGGGGCGCTTTGATGAAGCTTTCTTT. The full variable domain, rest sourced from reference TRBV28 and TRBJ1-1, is DVKVTQSSRYLVKRTGEKVFLECVQDMDHENMFWYRQDPGLGLRLIYFSYDVKMKEKGDIPEGYSVSREKKERFSLILESASTNQTSMYLCASARGGRFDEAFFGQGTRLTVV.

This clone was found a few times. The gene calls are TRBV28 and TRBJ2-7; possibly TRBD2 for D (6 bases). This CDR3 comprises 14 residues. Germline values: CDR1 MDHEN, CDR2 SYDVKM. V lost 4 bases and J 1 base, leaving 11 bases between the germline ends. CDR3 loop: CASSYFGSSYEQYF. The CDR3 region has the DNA TGTGCCAGCAGTTACTTCGGGAGTTCCTACGAGCAGTACTTC.

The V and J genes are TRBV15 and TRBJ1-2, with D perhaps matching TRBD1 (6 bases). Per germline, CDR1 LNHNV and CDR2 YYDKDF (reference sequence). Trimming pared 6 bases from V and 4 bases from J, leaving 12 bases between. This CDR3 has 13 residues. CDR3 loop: CATSTRDTYGYTF. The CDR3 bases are TGTGCCACCAGTACCCGGGACACCTATGGCTACACCTTC.

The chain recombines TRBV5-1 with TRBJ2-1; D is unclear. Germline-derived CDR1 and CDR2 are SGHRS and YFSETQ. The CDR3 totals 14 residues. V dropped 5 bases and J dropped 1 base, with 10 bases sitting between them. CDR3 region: CASSFPLSYNEQFF. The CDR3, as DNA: TGCGCCAGCAGTTTCCCACTTTCCTACAATGAGCAGTTCTTC.